These 8 T cell receptor beta chains were sequenced from one sample in a study of T-cell memory formation after mild COVID-19. TCRdb re-called the 5' RACE reads with MiXCR, one entry per CDR3 protein. The table records some 300,000 distinct CDR3 sequences, 20% to 25% of them present only once. The sample was PBMCs or a T cell subset sorted from them (not recorded which). Receptors originate from a man aged 18 to 29 who had mild COVID-19 (a few samples of this study predate the infection). Cell type and time point are not known.

This clonotype has just a few counts. V gene TRBV11-1 combines with J gene TRBJ1-6; 8 bases are a match to TRBD1. The CDR3 covers 15 residues. V lost 6 bases and J lost 7; bases outside the gene matches: 8. CDR1 and CDR2 (germline): SGHAT, FQDESV (reference sequence). Written as DNA, the CDR3 is TGTGCCAGCAGAAGGACCGGGACAGGCAATTCACCCCTCCACTTT. This encodes CASRRTGTGNSPLHF.

This clonotype was observed a handful of times. The chain carries TRBV7-8 and TRBJ2-7; D call uncertain. Trimming cost V 4 bases and J 2 bases, with 12 bases left between them. The CDR3 is made up of 14 amino acids. Germline lookup yields CDR1 SGHVS and CDR2 FQNEAQ. CDR3 region: CASSSRRSPYEQYF. DNA for the CDR3: TGTGCCAGCAGCTCGAGGCGCTCCCCCTACGAGCAGTACTTC. The variable domain in full, with the rest retrieved from reference TRBV7-8 and TRBJ2-7, is GAGVSQSPRYKVAKRGQDVALRCDPISGHVSLFWYQQALGQGPEFLTYFQNEAQLDKSGLPSDRFFAERPEGSVSTLKIQRTQQEDSAVYLCASSSRRSPYEQYFGPGTRLTVT.

This clonotype was recorded many times. This sequence joins TRBV7-6 and TRBJ2-7; D may be TRBD2 (6 bases). The V gene's germline CDR1 is SGHVS and CDR2 FNYEAQ. The CDR3 has 14 amino acids. V was trimmed by 0 bases and J by 1 base, leaving 7 bases between them. The CDR3 nucleotides are TGTGCCAGCAGCTTAGCTAGCGGATCCTACGAGCAGTACTTC. Encoded protein: CASSLASGSYEQYF.

The V call is TRBV20-1, the J call TRBJ2-3, with 8 positions matching TRBD2. The trim removed 0 bases at V and 0 bases at J, leaving 5 bases unmatched. Germline values: CDR1 DFQATT, CDR2 SNEGSKA (reference sequence). The length of the CDR3 is 16 residues. Here the CDR3 reads CSARDIAGGSTDTQYF. The CDR3 DNA is TGCAGTGCTAGAGATATCGCGGGGGGCAGCACAGATACGCAGTATTTT.

This clonotype was counted a few times. The genes are TRBV5-4 and TRBJ2-5, with unresolved D. Trimming removed 10 bases from V and 5 bases from J, with 9 bases in between. Germline CDR1 is SGHNT and CDR2 is YYREEE (reference sequence). The CDR3 contains 10 residues. CDR3 residues: CAYSWETQYF. The DNA for the CDR3 is TGTGCCTACTCTTGGGAGACCCAGTACTTC.

The chain links TRBV5-1 to TRBJ2-4; no clear D gene. The CDR3 is 16 amino acids. V lost 4 bases to trimming and J lost 0 bases, with 14 bases between them. Germline V lookup: CDR1 SGHRS, CDR2 YFSETQ. In nucleotides, the CDR3 is TGCGCCAGCAGCCCCGACCTGTTTCCAGCCAAAAACATTCAGTACTTC. Amino acid sequence: CASSPDLFPAKNIQYF.

In this sample, this clonotype turned up many times. The rearrangement joins TRBV9 to TRBJ1-2; no reliable D call. Germline CDR1 SGDLS, CDR2 YYNGEE. This CDR3 contains 16 residues. Trimming removed 0 bases at V and 5 bases at J, with 17 bases between. For the CDR3, the DNA is TGTGCCAGCAGCGTAGAATATCCGGAGGGCCGTTATGGCTACACCTTC. Translation: CASSVEYPEGRYGYTF.

This clonotype is a singleton in its sample. The genes are TRBV7-2 and TRBJ2-2; D not resolved. V gave up 1 base and J gave up 7 bases, with 13 bases separating them. The CDR3 is 15 residues long. Germline V lookup: CDR1 SGHTA, CDR2 FQGNSA. The CDR3 DNA reads as TGTGCCAGCAGCTTAGGCCCTGCCGGGTTCGGGGAGCTGTTTTTT. Protein sequence: CASSLGPAGFGELFF.